The 16 T cell receptor beta chains listed next were all sequenced from one sample in a study of blood T cell repertoires in COVID-19. Only in-frame clones appear in the TCRdb table, and some are missing; sequencing was by immunoSEQ multiplex PCR. The table includes some 310,000 clones, roughly 90% detected once. Source material: peripheral blood. The receptors shown here come from a woman in her thirties with COVID-19, enrolled during active disease.

The chain joins TRBV19 to TRBJ2-3; 11 bases match TRBD2. This CDR3 region has 15 residues. Per germline, CDR1 LNHDA and CDR2 SQIVND (reference sequence). Trimming removed 3 bases from V and 6 bases from J; junction bases left unmatched: 5. CDR3: CASSMTSGVSDTQYF. Here the CDR3 DNA reads TGTGCCAGTAGTATGACTAGCGGGGTCAGCGATACGCAGTATTTT.

The rearrangement links TRBV28 to TRBJ2-5; 9 bases are a match to TRBD1. Trimming at V came to 5 bases and at J to 3 bases, leaving 10 bases not matched to a gene. This CDR3 comprises 16 residues. Germline V gene lookup returns CDR1 MDHEN and CDR2 SYDVKM. CDR3 loop: CASSPTWTGEKETQYF. In DNA form, the CDR3 reads TGTGCCAGCAGTCCTACCTGGACAGGGGAAAAAGAGACCCAGTACTTC.

The chain links TRBV7-2 to TRBJ2-2; possibly TRBD1 for D (5 bases). CDR1 and CDR2 from the germline V gene are SGHTA and FQGNSA. Trimming stripped 3 bases from V and 3 bases from J, with 11 bases between. The CDR3 loop spans 15 amino acids. CDR3 coding DNA: TGTGCCAGCAGCTTCGCAGGGTATTACACCGGGGAGCTGTTTTTT. Amino acid sequence: CASSFAGYYTGELFF.

This clone was recorded a few times. The J gene is TRBJ2-1, the V gene TRBV4-2; the D gene is possibly TRBD2 (5 bases). Trimming cost V 2 bases and J 3 bases, with 11 bases left between them. In germline, CDR1 is LGHNA, CDR2 YNFKEQ. This CDR3 is built from 15 residues. The CDR3 spells CASSQSNAGYNEQFF. DNA for the CDR3: TGTGCCAGCAGCCAATCTAACGCGGGCTACAATGAGCAGTTCTTC.

This sequence joins TRBV3-1 (or the pseudogene TRBV3-2) and TRBJ1-1; 9 nucleotides align to TRBD1. CDR1 is LGHDT, CDR2 YNNKEL, per germline (reference sequence). V was pared by 2 bases and J by 7 bases, with 8 bases of the junction left unmatched. There are 15 residues in the CDR3. The CDR3 DNA follows: TGTGCCAGCAGCCAACTCAACAGGGGGCCAGATGAAGCTTTCTTT. Protein: CASSQLNRGPDEAFF.

This chain links TRBV24-1 with TRBJ1-5; 9 nucleotides agree with TRBD1. From germline, CDR1 is KGHDR and CDR2 SFDVKD. The CDR3 spans 17 residues. The trim removed 7 bases at V and 5 bases at J, leaving 14 bases unmatched. The CDR3 DNA sequence: TGTGCCACCAGGCCTGCCCCGGGACAGGGATTAGATCAGCCCCAGCATTTT. It specifies CATRPAPGQGLDQPQHF.

This chain links TRBV12-3 or TRBV12-4 with TRBJ2-3; no clear D. V was clipped by 7 bases and J by 4 bases, with 9 bases between them. The CDR3 runs 12 residues. CDR3 DNA sequence: TGTGCCAGCACCTTACTTGCAGATACGCAGTATTTT. This encodes CASTLLADTQYF.

The chain has TRBV7-8 and TRBJ2-5, with 8 bases matching TRBD2. This CDR3 has 15 residues. V trimming: 3 bases; J trimming: 1 base; junction bases outside the gene matches: 4. Looked up from germline, CDR1 is SGHVS and CDR2 is FQNEAQ. Written as DNA, the CDR3 is TGTGCCAGCAGCTTCCACGGGACTAGCCAAGAGACCCAGTACTTC. As protein: CASSFHGTSQETQYF.

The V and J genes are TRBV28 and TRBJ2-3; 14 bases are a match to TRBD2. V lost 7 bases, J lost 8 bases, and 11 bases stayed unmatched. Germline CDR1 is MDHEN and CDR2 is SYDVKM. CDR3 length: 16 amino acids. CDR3 region: CASIPGGLAGEGTQYF. CDR3 nucleotide sequence: TGTGCCAGCATCCCCGGGGGACTAGCGGGAGAGGGTACGCAGTATTTT.

J is TRBJ2-7 and V is TRBV5-1; 7 bases match TRBD2. CDR3 size: 14 residues. CDR1 is SGHRS and CDR2 is YFSETQ in the germline V gene. V was clipped by 0 bases and J by 7 bases; unmatched bases: 7. The CDR3 region is CASSLASMGGEQYF. The CDR3 bases are TGCGCCAGCAGCTTGGCCTCGATGGGAGGGGAGCAGTACTTC.

The chain uses TRBV24-1 and TRBJ2-1; 11 positions agree with TRBD1. The germline V gene encodes CDR1 KGHDR and CDR2 SFDVKD. V lost 4 bases to trimming and J lost 8 bases; unmatched junction nucleotides: 9. The CDR3 length is 16 residues. Here the CDR3 DNA reads TGTGCCACCAGTGACGCTCCGGGACAGGGGGGCGATGAGCAGTTCTTC. Its translation: CATSDAPGQGGDEQFF.

The V call is TRBV7-8, the J call TRBJ1-5; D possibly corresponds to TRBD1 (5 bases). This CDR3 has 17 amino acids. The V gene lost 2 bases and the J gene lost 0 bases, with 14 bases spanning the gap. The germline V gene has CDR1 SGHVS and CDR2 FQNEAQ. Here the CDR3 DNA reads TGTGCCAGCAGCTTAACCAGACAGAGCAATAGCAATCAGCCCCAGCATTTT. This encodes CASSLTRQSNSNQPQHF.

The chain employs TRBV6-6 and TRBJ2-1; 7 bases agree with TRBD2. The germline V gene has CDR1 MNHNY and CDR2 SVGAGI (reference sequence). V shed 0 bases, J shed 4 bases, and the junction held 3 bases outside the gene matches. CDR3 length: 15 amino acids. The CDR3 here is CASSYSGEGYNEQFF. Here the CDR3 DNA reads TGTGCCAGCAGTTACTCGGGGGAGGGTTACAATGAGCAGTTCTTC.

The chain combines TRBV5-1 with TRBJ2-6; D gene ambiguous. The CDR3 loop spans 17 amino acids. Germline lookup yields CDR1 SGHRS and CDR2 YFSETQ. Trimming pared 4 bases from V and 0 bases from J, leaving 14 bases between. DNA of the CDR3: TGCGCCAGCAGCCCCCTCCCACTCAACTCTGGGGCCAACGTCCTGACTTTC. It specifies CASSPLPLNSGANVLTF.

The chain carries TRBV19 and TRBJ2-1; 8 bases line up with TRBD2. The germline V gene has CDR1 LNHDA and CDR2 SQIVND (reference sequence). This CDR3 is built from 16 residues. The V segment lost 5 bases and the J segment 3 bases; nucleotides outside the gene matches: 9. The DNA for the CDR3 is TGTGCCAGTAGTGTGACGGGCGGGAGGATCTACAATGAGCAGTTCTTC. This translates into CASSVTGGRIYNEQFF.

The V call is TRBV30, the J call TRBJ1-5, with D maybe TRBD1 (5 bases). Germline-derived CDR1 and CDR2 are GTSNPN and SVGIG (reference sequence). The V and J ends lost 1 base and 5 bases respectively, with 9 bases between them. CDR3 size: 13 residues. The DNA of the CDR3 is TGTGCCTGGAGTGGGGCGGGGGATCAGCCCCAGCATTTT. Residues: CAWSGAGDQPQHF.